The 27 T cell receptor beta chains below all came from one sample that was sequenced in a study of cytomegalovirus exposure and HLA in healthy donors. PCR primers comprised 60 Vbeta and 13 Jbeta primers. Sequencing used immunoSEQ multiplex PCR; TCRdb keeps in-frame clones, though not all of them. Of approximately 300,000 clones in the sample, 80% were seen once. Input material: PBMCs. Every receptor here comes from a girl between 2 and 10 years old in good health and CMV-seronegative.

The chain employs TRBV28 and TRBJ2-7; D uncertain. CDR1 and CDR2 from the germline V gene are MDHEN and SYDVKM. V was trimmed by 2 bases and J by 3 bases, leaving 5 bases between them. The CDR3 sequence is 12 residues long. Written as DNA, the CDR3 is TGTGCCAGCAGTTTAATCGGCTACGAGCAGTACTTC. Protein: CASSLIGYEQYF.

The gene calls are TRBV15 and TRBJ1-2; no definite D call. The CDR3 extends over 14 amino acids. V lost 0 bases to trimming and J lost 4 bases, with 9 bases between them. In germline, CDR1 is LNHNV, CDR2 YYDKDF (reference sequence). The CDR3 DNA reads TGTGCCACCAGCAGAGATAGTAGGAGCTATGGCTACACCTTC. Its protein is CATSRDSRSYGYTF. Full variable domain (rest looked up from reference TRBV15 and TRBJ1-2): DAMVIQNPRYQVTQFGKPVTLSCSQTLNHNVMYWYQQKSSQAPKLLFHYYDKDFNNEADTPDNFQSRRPNTSFCFLDIRSPGLGDTAMYLCATSRDSRSYGYTFGSGTRLTVV.

As DNA, the CDR3 is TGTGCCAGCTCACCGAACAGGGGGAACACTGAAGCTTTCTTT. Its translation: CASSPNRGNTEAFF. The chain has TRBV18 and TRBJ1-1, with TRBD1 matching over 7 bases. CDR3 length equals 14 residues. Losses at the gene ends were 3 bases for V and 1 base for J; bases not matched to a gene: 2. From germline, CDR1 is KGHSH and CDR2 LQKENI.

The rearrangement links TRBV7-7 to TRBJ2-5, with TRBD2 matching over 14 bases. The CDR3 spans 17 residues. Germline lookup yields CDR1 SSHAT and CDR2 FNYEAQ (reference sequence). V shed 5 bases, J shed 4 bases, and the junction held 9 bases outside the gene matches. CDR3 region: CASSPGLAGGSLETQYF. The CDR3 nucleotides are TGTGCCAGCAGCCCCGGACTAGCGGGGGGATCACTAGAGACCCAGTACTTC.

V is TRBV10-2 and J is TRBJ2-3; TRBD2 aligns across 9 bases. The J segment lost 1 base and the V segment lost 5 bases, leaving 7 bases of the junction unmatched. The CDR3 extends over 16 amino acids. Germline V gene data show CDR1 as WSHSY and CDR2 as SAAADI. The CDR3 DNA reads TGCGCCAGCAGTTATGATAGCGGGAGAGGCACAGATACGCAGTATTTT. It is translated as CASSYDSGRGTDTQYF.

V and J are TRBV28 and TRBJ1-2, with D unclear. V gave up 5 bases and J gave up 4 bases, with 8 bases separating them. Looked up from germline, CDR1 is MDHEN and CDR2 is SYDVKM. The CDR3 is 12 amino acids. The CDR3 loop is CASSPKSYGYTF. In DNA form, the CDR3 reads TGTGCCAGCAGTCCGAAGAGCTATGGCTACACCTTC.

V gene TRBV28 combines with J gene TRBJ2-1; TRBD2 aligns across 9 bases. Trimming at V came to 0 bases and at J to 4 bases, leaving 1 base not matched to a gene. This CDR3 region has 15 residues. Germline V gene sequence: CDR1 MDHEN, CDR2 SYDVKM. Written as DNA, the CDR3 is TGTGCCAGCAGTTTATGGACTAGCGGATACAATGAGCAGTTCTTC. Translation gives CASSLWTSGYNEQFF. Variable domain in full (rest from reference TRBV28 and TRBJ2-1): DVKVTQSSRYLVKRTGEKVFLECVQDMDHENMFWYRQDPGLGLRLIYFSYDVKMKEKGDIPEGYSVSREKKERFSLILESASTNQTSMYLCASSLWTSGYNEQFFGPGTRLTVL.

This sequence joins TRBV27 and TRBJ2-3; 10 nucleotides agree with TRBD2. CDR3 size: 17 residues. With V trimmed by 5 bases and J by 4 bases, 12 bases remained unmatched. CDR1 MNHEY and CDR2 SMNVEV come from the germline V gene (reference sequence). CDR3 sequence: CASSETSPSGGADTQYF. DNA of the CDR3: TGTGCCAGCAGTGAAACCTCTCCTAGCGGGGGCGCAGATACGCAGTATTTT.

This clone was counted a few times. This rearrangement joins TRBV7-9 to TRBJ2-4; TRBD2 might be the D (5 bases). This CDR3 has 14 amino acids. The V and J ends lost 4 bases and 8 bases respectively, with 15 bases between them. CDR1 is SEHNR, CDR2 FQNEAQ, per germline (reference sequence). As DNA, the CDR3 is TGTGCCAGCAGCTCCCGGGGAGCCGGGGACATTCAGTACTTC. This translates into CASSSRGAGDIQYF.

The chain couples TRBV5-1 to TRBJ2-5, with 9 positions matching TRBD1. This CDR3 contains 14 residues. The germline gives CDR1 SGHRS, CDR2 YFSETQ. V dropped 4 bases and J dropped 2; count of bases not matched to a gene: 3. CDR3 sequence (DNA): TGCGCCAGCAGCCGGGACAGGGCACAAGAGACCCAGTACTTC. This sequence encodes CASSRDRAQETQYF.

This sequence joins TRBV19 and TRBJ1-2; 9 bases are a match to TRBD1. Germline CDR1 LNHDA, CDR2 SQIVND (reference sequence). The CDR3 covers 16 residues. The junction had 14 bases not matched to a gene; V was cut back by 8 bases and J by 4 bases. The CDR3 DNA sequence: TGTGCCAGTCTTATCGCTCGGGGACAGGGAGGCTATGGCTACACCTTC. It translates to CASLIARGQGGYGYTF.

The rearrangement uses TRBV5-1 and TRBJ2-1; TRBD2 is a possible D gene (5 bases). The CDR3 sequence is 16 residues long. The germline gives CDR1 SGHRS, CDR2 YFSETQ. V was cut by 0 bases and J by 7 bases, with 17 bases left in between. The CDR3 region has the DNA TGCGCCAGCAGCTTGGGGGCTAGCTTAGTTACGAATGAGCAGTTCTTC. It specifies CASSLGASLVTNEQFF.

This clone showed up just a few times. Distinct nucleotide sequences in the sample also encode this CDR3. The J gene is TRBJ1-2, the V gene TRBV9; weak D call: TRBD1 (5 bases). The germline V gene has CDR1 SGDLS and CDR2 YYNGEE. V was cut by 0 bases and J by 3 bases, with 6 bases left in between. CDR3 length: 13 residues. This chain's CDR3 is CASSVGGDYGYTF. In DNA, the CDR3 is TGTGCCAGCAGCGTAGGGGGCGACTATGGCTACACCTTC.

This chain uses TRBV25-1 with TRBJ2-7; TRBD2 aligns across 13 bases. V lost 7 bases and J lost 2; bases outside the gene matches: 5. The germline V gene encodes CDR1 MGHDK and CDR2 SYGVNS. The CDR3 consists of 15 residues. CDR3 sequence: CASKRLAGGAYEQYF. CDR3 nucleotide sequence: TGTGCCAGCAAACGACTAGCGGGAGGAGCCTACGAGCAGTACTTC.

This clone was observed a single time. The CDR3, as DNA: TGTGCCAGCAGTGATTTACTAGCGGGAGAGGATGAGCAGTTCTTC. Amino acids: CASSDLLAGEDEQFF. This chain connects TRBV6-1 to TRBJ2-1; 11 bases align to TRBD2. Germline CDR1 MNHNS, CDR2 SASEGT. V shed 3 bases and J 8 bases; nucleotides not matched to a gene: 6. This CDR3 comprises 15 residues.

The chain recombines TRBV15 with TRBJ2-1; TRBD2 matches at 10 bases. CDR1 and CDR2 from the germline V gene are LNHNV and YYDKDF (reference sequence). V lost 0 bases and J lost 1; bases outside the gene matches: 9. This CDR3 has 19 amino acids. CDR3 protein: CATSRDRWGLATSYNEQFF. CDR3 DNA: TGTGCCACCAGCAGAGATCGCTGGGGACTAGCGACATCCTACAATGAGCAGTTCTTC.

This clone was seen once. The rearrangement links TRBV28 to TRBJ2-2; tentatively, D is TRBD2 (5 bases). The CDR3 loop spans 13 amino acids. The germline V gene has CDR1 MDHEN and CDR2 SYDVKM. Trimming took off 6 bases at V and 0 bases at J, with 5 bases between the two ends. CDR3 sequence: CASRTTNTGELFF. The CDR3 DNA sequence: TGTGCCAGCAGGACTACGAACACCGGGGAGCTGTTTTTT.

Only one count was recorded for this clone. The chain has TRBV5-1 and TRBJ2-7; 7 nucleotides line up with TRBD1. Unmatched junction bases numbered 5, after V lost 2 bases and J lost 3 bases. The CDR3 totals 14 residues. Germline V gene lookup returns CDR1 SGHRS and CDR2 YFSETQ. The CDR3 loop reads CASSFYRGIYEQYF. The CDR3 region has the DNA TGCGCCAGCAGCTTTTACAGGGGAATCTACGAGCAGTACTTC.

The CDR3 here is CASSVSAVSGNTIYF. In DNA form, the CDR3 reads TGCGCCAGCAGTGTGTCGGCAGTCTCTGGAAACACCATATATTTT. This chain links TRBV10-2 with TRBJ1-3; D is unclear. V lost 4 bases and J lost 0, with 10 bases in between. The CDR3 is made up of 15 amino acids. Germline CDR1 and CDR2: WSHSY and SAAADI.

In nucleotides, the CDR3 is TGTGCCAGCAGCCCAGGACTAGCGGGGAGACAAGAGACCCAGTACTTC. It codes for CASSPGLAGRQETQYF. The rearrangement uses TRBV5-8 and TRBJ2-5; the match to TRBD2 covers 12 bases. The germline gives CDR1 SGHTS, CDR2 YDEGEE. V lost 4 bases to trimming and J lost 2 bases; unmatched junction nucleotides: 6. There are 16 residues in the CDR3.

The genes are TRBV5-4 and TRBJ2-6, with TRBD1 matching 8 bases. The CDR3 spans 17 residues. With V trimmed by 0 bases and J by 1 base, 3 bases remained unmatched. Germline V gives CDR1 SGHNT, CDR2 YYREEE (reference sequence). The chain's CDR3 is CASSLGTGTSGANVLTF. DNA for the CDR3: TGTGCCAGCAGCTTGGGGACAGGGACATCTGGGGCCAACGTCCTGACTTTC.

This chain links TRBV5-1 with TRBJ2-1, with 11 bases matching TRBD2. The V and J ends lost 7 bases and 8 bases, in that order; junction bases with no gene match: 8. Germline CDR1 reads SGHRS; CDR2 reads YFSETQ. CDR3 length equals 14 residues. DNA for the CDR3: TGCGCCAGCTTTACTAGCGGGAGCTTCGATGAGCAGTTCTTC. Protein product: CASFTSGSFDEQFF.

The genes are TRBV27 and TRBJ2-4, with D hard to call. From germline, CDR1 is MNHEY and CDR2 SMNVEV (reference sequence). The V and J ends lost 7 bases and 6 bases respectively, with 10 bases between them. The CDR3 extends over 12 amino acids. CDR3 sequence: CASKSAGNIQYF. The CDR3, as DNA: TGTGCCAGCAAATCGGCAGGAAACATTCAGTACTTC.

This chain connects TRBV27 to TRBJ2-7, with D tentatively TRBD1 (6 bases). The germline V gene has CDR1 MNHEY and CDR2 SMNVEV (reference sequence). Trimming cost V 4 bases and J 0 bases, with 19 bases left between them. The CDR3 has 17 residues. The CDR3 DNA follows: TGTGCCAGCAGTTCGGTAGGGACAAAGTCCCTCTCCTACGAGCAGTACTTC. This gives the protein CASSSVGTKSLSYEQYF.

The sample holds a few counts of this clone. V and J are TRBV7-6 and TRBJ1-5, with 8 positions matching TRBD1. The V gene end was trimmed by 5 bases and the J gene end by 2 bases; junction bases not matched to a gene: 5. The CDR3 runs to 15 residues. CDR1 is SGHVS, CDR2 FNYEAQ, per germline. The CDR3 is CASSAGQGGNQPQHF. The CDR3 DNA follows: TGTGCCAGCAGCGCAGGACAGGGCGGCAATCAGCCCCAGCATTTT.

V gene TRBV4-1 combines with J gene TRBJ2-7; 11 bases agree with TRBD2. CDR1 and CDR2 from the germline V gene are MGHRA and YSYEKL. The CDR3 length is 16 residues. V shed 3 bases, J shed 0 bases, and the junction held 4 bases outside the gene matches. CDR3 sequence: CASSHRTSGHSYEQYF. CDR3 bases: TGCGCCAGCAGCCATCGGACTAGCGGGCACTCCTACGAGCAGTACTTC.

The chain carries TRBV6-1 and TRBJ2-3; the D is unclear. V was clipped by 3 bases and J by 3 bases, with 16 bases between them. This CDR3 spans 16 amino acids. Germline CDR1 MNHNS, CDR2 SASEGT. CDR3 DNA: TGTGCCAGCAGTGATATCGAGGTCCCCTGGACAGATACGCAGTATTTT. Translating it yields CASSDIEVPWTDTQYF.